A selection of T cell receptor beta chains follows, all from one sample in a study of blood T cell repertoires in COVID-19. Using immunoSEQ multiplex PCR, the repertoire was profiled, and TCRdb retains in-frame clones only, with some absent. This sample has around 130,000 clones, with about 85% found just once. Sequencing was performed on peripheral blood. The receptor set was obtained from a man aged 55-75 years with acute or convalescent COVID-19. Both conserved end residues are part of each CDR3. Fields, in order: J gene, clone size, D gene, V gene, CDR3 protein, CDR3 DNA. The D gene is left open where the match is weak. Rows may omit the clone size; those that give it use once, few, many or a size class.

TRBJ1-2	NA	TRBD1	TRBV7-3	CASSSNTGAGYTF	TGTGCCAGCAGCTCGAATACAGGGGCTGGCTACACCTTC
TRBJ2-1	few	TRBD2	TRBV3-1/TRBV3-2	CASSQPSGSGNEQFF	TGTGCCAGCAGCCAACCTAGCGGGAGTGGGAATGAGCAGTTCTTC
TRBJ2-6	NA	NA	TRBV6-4	CASGEGGGANVLTF	TGTGCCAGCGGAGAGGGCGGTGGGGCCAACGTCCTGACTTTC
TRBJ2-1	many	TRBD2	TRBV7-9	CASSPEVAGVNEQFF	TGTGCCAGCAGCCCCGAGGTAGCGGGAGTCAATGAGCAGTTCTTC
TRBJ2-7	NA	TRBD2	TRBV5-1	CASSPGGGSSYEQYF	TGCGCCAGCAGCCCGGGCGGGGGATCCTCCTACGAACAGTACTTC
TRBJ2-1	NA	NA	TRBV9	CASSAQQDEQFF	TGTGCCAGCAGCGCGCAACAGGATGAGCAGTTCTTC
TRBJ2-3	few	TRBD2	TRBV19	CASRKSRLAGGTDTQYF	TGTGCCAGTAGAAAGTCCCGTCTAGCGGGAGGCACAGATACGCAGTATTTT
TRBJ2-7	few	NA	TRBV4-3	CASSQDQGYSYEQYF	TGCGCCAGCAGCCAAGACCAGGGTTACTCCTACGAGCAGTACTTC
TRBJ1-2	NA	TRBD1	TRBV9	CASSPGTGALNNYGYTF	TGTGCCAGCAGCCCCGGGACAGGGGCTCTTAATAACTATGGCTACACCTTC
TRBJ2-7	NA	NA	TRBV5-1	CASSFGSSSYEQYF	TGCGCCAGCAGCTTTGGGAGTAGCTCCTACGAGCAGTACTTC
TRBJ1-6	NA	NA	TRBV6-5	CASSYGRDNSPLHF	TGTGCCAGCAGTTACGGCCGGGATAATTCACCCCTCCACTTT
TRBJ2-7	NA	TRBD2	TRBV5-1	CASSSPSGSIYEQYF	TGCGCCAGCAGCTCCCCTAGCGGGAGTATATACGAGCAGTACTTC
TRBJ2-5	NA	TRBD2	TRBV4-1	CASSRYVGGGETQYF	TGCGCCAGCAGCCGATATGTCGGGGGAGGGGAGACCCAGTACTTC
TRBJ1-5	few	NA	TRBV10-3	CAISDRDQPQHF	TGTGCCATCAGTGACAGGGATCAGCCCCAGCATTTT
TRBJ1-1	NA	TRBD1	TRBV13	CASSLEGADTEAFF	TGTGCCAGCAGCTTAGAGGGGGCCGACACTGAAGCTTTCTTT
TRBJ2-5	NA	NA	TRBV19	CASSPDSQETQYF	TGTGCCAGTAGTCCTGACAGCCAAGAGACCCAGTACTTC
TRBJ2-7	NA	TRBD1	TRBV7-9	CASSTDRGYEQYF	TGTGCCAGCAGCACCGACAGGGGCTACGAGCAGTACTTC
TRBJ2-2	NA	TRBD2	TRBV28	CASSLWLGLAGHANTGELFF	TGTGCCAGCAGTTTATGGCTGGGCCTAGCGGGTCACGCGAACACCGGGGAGCTGTTTTTT
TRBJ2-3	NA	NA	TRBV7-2	CAPPICLATAQASTDTQYF	TGTGCCCCCCCTATATGTCTAGCGACCGCCCAAGCGTCCACAGATACGCAGTATTTT
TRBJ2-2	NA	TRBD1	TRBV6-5	CASRTGIPSGELFF	TGTGCCAGTCGGACAGGGATTCCTTCGGGGGAGCTGTTTTTT
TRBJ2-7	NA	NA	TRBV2	CASLETAYEQYF	TGTGCCAGTCTCGAGACAGCCTACGAGCAGTACTTC
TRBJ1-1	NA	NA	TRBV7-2	CASSLSTGSGTEAFF	TGTGCCAGCAGCTTATCGACAGGTTCGGGCACTGAAGCTTTCTTT
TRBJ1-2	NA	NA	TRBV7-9	CASSLLVTLNGYTF	TGTGCCAGCAGCTTATTAGTAACTTTAAACGGCTACACCTTC
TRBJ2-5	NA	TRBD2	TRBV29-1	CSVGTSGDETQYF	TGCAGCGTAGGGACTAGCGGGGATGAGACCCAGTACTTC
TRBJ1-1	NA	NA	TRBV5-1	CASSLGQGLTTEAFF	TGCGCCAGCAGCTTGGGCCAGGGATTAACAACTGAAGCTTTCTTT
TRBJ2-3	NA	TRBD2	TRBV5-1	CASIPSAGGPWDTQYF	TGCGCCAGCATTCCTTCGGCGGGAGGGCCTTGGGATACGCAGTATTTT
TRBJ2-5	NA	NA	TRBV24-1	CATSDRSSETQYF	TGTGCCACCAGTGACCGTTCTTCAGAGACCCAGTACTTC
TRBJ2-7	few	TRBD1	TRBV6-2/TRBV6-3	CASSPGQGMAEQYF	TGTGCCAGCAGCCCGGGACAGGGAATGGCCGAGCAGTACTTC
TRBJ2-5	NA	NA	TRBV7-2	CASSWLGGETQYF	TGTGCCAGCAGCTGGCTAGGTGGAGAGACCCAGTACTTC
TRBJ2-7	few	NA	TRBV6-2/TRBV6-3	CASTPPRAVYEQYF	TGTGCCAGCACCCCCCCGCGGGCGGTGTACGAGCAGTACTTC
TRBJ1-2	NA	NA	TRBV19	CATSRGRDYGYTF	TGTGCCACTTCACGGGGGAGGGACTATGGCTACACCTTC
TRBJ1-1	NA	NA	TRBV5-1	CASSVDVRAEAFF	TGCGCCAGCAGCGTGGACGTCAGGGCTGAAGCTTTCTTT
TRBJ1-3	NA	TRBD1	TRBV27	CASSRSGTGPGNTIYF	TGTGCCAGCAGTCGTTCCGGGACAGGGCCTGGAAACACCATATATTTT
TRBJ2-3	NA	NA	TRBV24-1	CATSDTMGVDFTDTQYF	TGTGCCACCAGTGACACGATGGGAGTGGACTTCACAGATACGCAGTATTTT
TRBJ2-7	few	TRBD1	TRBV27	CASSRGQGAYEQYF	TGTGCCAGCAGTAGGGGACAGGGAGCCTACGAGCAGTACTTC
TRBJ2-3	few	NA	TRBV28	CASSLKTNTDTQYF	TGTGCCAGCAGTTTAAAAACTAACACAGATACGCAGTATTTT
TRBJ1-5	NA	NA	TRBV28	CASSIPRWGGNQPQHF	TGTGCCAGCAGTATCCCTCGGTGGGGCGGCAATCAGCCCCAGCATTTT
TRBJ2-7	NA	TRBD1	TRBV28	CASSPSGTGFTYEQYF	TGTGCCAGCAGTCCTTCTGGGACAGGGTTCACCTACGAGCAGTACTTC
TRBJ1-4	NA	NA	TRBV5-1	CASSLEGIGEKLFF	TGCGCCAGCAGCTTGGAGGGGATTGGCGAAAAACTGTTTTTT
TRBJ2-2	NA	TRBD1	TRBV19	CASSIGSQGAGELFF	TGTGCCAGTAGTATAGGATCTCAGGGGGCCGGGGAGCTGTTTTTT
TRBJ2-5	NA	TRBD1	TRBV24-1	CATSDSGTEQETQYF	TGTGCCACCAGTGATTCGGGGACAGAGCAAGAGACCCAGTACTTC
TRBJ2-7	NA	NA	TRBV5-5	CASSLYGGEQYF	TGTGCCAGCAGCTTGTACGGGGGCGAGCAGTACTTC
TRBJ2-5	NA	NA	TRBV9	CASSPRGDLGETQYF	TGTGCCAGCAGCCCACGCGGGGATTTGGGAGAGACCCAGTACTTC
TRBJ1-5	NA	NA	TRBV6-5	CASSPRGGDQPQHF	TGTGCCAGCAGTCCTCGGGGAGGGGATCAGCCCCAGCATTTT
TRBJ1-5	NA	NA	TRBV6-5	CASSYSFWPDNQPQHF	TGTGCCAGCAGTTACTCCTTTTGGCCAGACAATCAGCCCCAGCATTTT
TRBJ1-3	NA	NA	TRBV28	CASSFTGQGNTIYF	TGTGCCAGCAGTTTCACCGGACAGGGAAACACCATATATTTT
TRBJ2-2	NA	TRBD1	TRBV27	CASSKDRGPGELFF	TGTGCCAGCAGCAAGGACAGGGGTCCCGGGGAGCTGTTTTTT
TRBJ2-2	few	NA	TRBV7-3	CASSLRVAGELFF	TGTGCCAGCAGCTTACGGGTCGCCGGGGAGCTGTTTTTT
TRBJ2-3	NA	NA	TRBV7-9	CASSLAQGGADTQYF	TGTGCCAGCAGCTTGGCTCAGGGTGGTGCAGATACGCAGTATTTT
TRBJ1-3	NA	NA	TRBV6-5	CASTTGGGNTIYF	TGTGCCAGCACCACTGGAGGAGGAAACACCATATATTTT
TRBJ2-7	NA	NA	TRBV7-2	CASSTHSGSDEQYF	TGTGCCAGCAGCACCCATAGCGGTTCGGACGAGCAGTACTTC
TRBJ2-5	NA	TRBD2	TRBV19	CASSIGLAGETQYF	TGTGCCAGTAGTATTGGACTAGCGGGGGAGACCCAGTACTTC
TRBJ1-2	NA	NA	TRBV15	CATSRETALPYGYTF	TGTGCCACCAGCAGAGAAACAGCCCTACCTTATGGCTACACCTTC
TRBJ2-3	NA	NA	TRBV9	CASSVGLSRGTDTQYF	TGTGCCAGCAGCGTAGGTCTTTCGAGGGGCACAGATACGCAGTATTTT
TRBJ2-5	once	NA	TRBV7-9	CASSLEGSGETQYF	TGTGCCAGCAGCTTAGAGGGCAGCGGGGAGACCCAGTACTTC